This T cell receptor (beta chain) was retrieved from a study of blood T cell repertoires in COVID-19. The method was immunoSEQ multiplex PCR; TCRdb's version includes in-frame clones alone and lacks a portion of them. The sample has 20,000 to 25,000 clones, approximately 80% seen once. Germline V gene data show CDR1 as SQVTM and CDR2 as ANQGSEA. The CDR3 consists of 12 residues. Trimming pared 2 bases from V and 6 bases from J, leaving 10 bases between. Sample: peripheral blood. The TCR comes from a man in his 70s with acute or convalescent COVID-19. V gene TRBV29-1 combines with J gene TRBJ1-2; D is possibly TRBD1 (5 bases). CDR3 nucleotides: TGCAGCGTTGAATACATGGGGCATGGCTACACCTTC. Residues: CSVEYMGHGYTF. Using reference TRBV29-1 and TRBJ1-2 for the parts outside the CDR3, the full variable domain is SAVISQKPSRDICQRGTSLTIQCQVDSQVTMMFWYRQQPGQSLTLIATANQGSEATYESGFVIDKFPISRPNLTFSTLTVSNMSPEDSSIYLCSVEYMGHGYTFGSGTRLTVV.